This is a list of T cell receptor beta chains from one sample in a study of cytomegalovirus exposure and HLA in healthy donors. The protocol was immunoSEQ multiplex PCR, while the TCRdb copy is restricted to in-frame clones and leaves out a portion. The data contain some 150,000 clones, around 72% of them singletons. The sequenced sample consisted of PBMCs. The source of these receptors is a man aged 50 or older in good health and CMV-seropositive. Each CDR3 is given with its conserved first and last residue. A D gene is named only where the DNA matches it firmly. Clone size is shown for a subset of rows, as once, few, many or a class of expanded clone.

size | J | V | D | DNA | CDR3
. | TRBJ1-1 | TRBV5-6 | . | TGTGCCAGCAGCTTGGGCAGTGAAGCTTTCTTT | CASSLGSEAFF
. | TRBJ1-2 | TRBV19 | . | TGTGCCAGTAGTATTGCCGTCGAGATACCCTATGGCTACACCTTC | CASSIAVEIPYGYTF
. | TRBJ2-2 | TRBV4-1 | TRBD2 | TGCGCCAGCAGCCTGGGGACTAGCGGGGAGGCGAACACCGGGGAGCTGTTTTTT | CASSLGTSGEANTGELFF
. | TRBJ2-1 | TRBV29-1 | . | TGCAGCGTTCCCTCTACCCGAAGCTCCTACAATGAGCAGTTCTTC | CSVPSTRSSYNEQFF
. | TRBJ1-1 | TRBV4-1 | . | TGCGCCAGCAGCCAAGATCCGGCAGGGAACACTGAAGCTTTCTTT | CASSQDPAGNTEAFF
. | TRBJ1-2 | TRBV7-9 | . | TGTGCCAGCAGCCCCCGACAAGGAGGGTATGGCTACACCTTC | CASSPRQGGYGYTF
. | TRBJ1-1 | TRBV5-5 | . | TGTGCCAGCAGCTTTCTCGGAGAGGAAGCTTTCTTT | CASSFLGEEAFF
. | TRBJ1-2 | TRBV10-1 | . | TGCGCCAGCAGCGTTCCCGAGACAAGTTTGGACTATGGCTACACCTTC | CASSVPETSLDYGYTF
. | TRBJ2-3 | TRBV7-2 | . | TGTGCCAGCAGCTCCGCGGGCGGGGCAGATACGCAGTATTTT | CASSSAGGADTQYF
few | TRBJ2-7 | TRBV5-1 | . | TGCGCCAGCAGCTTGGAGGAGAACTACGAGCAGTACTTC | CASSLEENYEQYF
. | TRBJ1-1 | TRBV7-8 | TRBD1 | TGTGCCAGCAGCTCATTACCCGGGGACAGGGTCACTGAAGCTTTCTTT | CASSSLPGDRVTEAFF
few | TRBJ1-4 | TRBV6-1 | . | TGTGCCAGCGGGGGGTATTCGGCTAATGAAAAACTGTTTTTT | CASGGYSANEKLFF
. | TRBJ2-7 | TRBV7-9 | . | TGTGCCAGCAGCTTGGGAATCCGTGGGGCGTCCTACGAGCAGTACTTC | CASSLGIRGASYEQYF
. | TRBJ1-5 | TRBV2 | TRBD1 | TGTGCCAGCAGTTTCCGACAGGGGGGTCAGCCCCAGCATTTT | CASSFRQGGQPQHF
. | TRBJ2-5 | TRBV19 | . | TGTGCCAGTAGTATGGACAGAGGGAGTCGGGAGACCCAGTACTTC | CASSMDRGSRETQYF
. | TRBJ1-6 | TRBV5-1 | . | TGCGCCAGCAGCTCTGGACAGAGCTCCTATAATTCACCCCTCCACTTT | CASSSGQSSYNSPLHF
. | TRBJ2-7 | TRBV4-1 | TRBD1 | TGCGCCAGCAGCCAGTTCGGGACAGGGGTCGACGAGCAGTACTTC | CASSQFGTGVDEQYF
. | TRBJ1-5 | TRBV6-5 | . | TGTGCCAGCAGTTACCAATCAGGTACCAATCAGCCCCAGCATTTT | CASSYQSGTNQPQHF
. | TRBJ2-3 | TRBV4-2 | TRBD2 | TGTGCCAGCCAAGGGGCTAGCGGGAGCCCAGATACGCAGTATTTT | CASQGASGSPDTQYF
. | TRBJ2-1 | TRBV4-1 | TRBD1 | TGCGCCAGCAGCCCCGGACAGGGGCCCTACAATGAGCAGTTCTTC | CASSPGQGPYNEQFF
. | TRBJ1-1 | TRBV27 | . | TGTGCCAGCAGCCGGGGGGGGCCATCGAACACTGAAGCTTTCTTT | CASSRGGPSNTEAFF
. | TRBJ1-2 | TRBV5-6 | . | TGTGCCAGCAGCTTCCAGGGTCCCAACTATGGCTACACCTTC | CASSFQGPNYGYTF
. | TRBJ2-1 | TRBV7-9 | TRBD1 | TGTGCCAGCAGCTGGGGGACAGGAAACAATGAGCAGTTCTTC | CASSWGTGNNEQFF
. | TRBJ1-1 | TRBV7-8 | . | TGTGCCAGCAGCTTCCAGGAGAACACTGAAGCTTTCTTT | CASSFQENTEAFF
once | TRBJ1-5 | TRBV7-9 | . | TGTGCCAGCAGCTTAGGGGGGCAGGCCCTGGGGGCGGAGCCCCAGCATTTT | CASSLGGQALGAEPQHF
. | TRBJ2-7 | TRBV5-1 | . | TGCGCCAGCAGCTTGATGACTAGCTCCTACGAGCAGTACTTC | CASSLMTSSYEQYF
once | TRBJ1-2 | TRBV5-1 | TRBD1 | TGCGCCAGCAGATCGCAGGGGGACTATGGCTACACCTTC | CASRSQGDYGYTF
. | TRBJ1-4 | TRBV6-5 | TRBD1 | TGTGCCAGCAGCTACGACAGGGGGGGTGAAAAACTGTTTTTT | CASSYDRGGEKLFF
. | TRBJ2-1 | TRBV7-9 | . | TGTGCCAGCAGCTTCATCCCCATACCGGGACTTCGAGCGCGTGAGCAGTTCTTC | CASSFIPIPGLRAREQFF
. | TRBJ1-1 | TRBV14 | . | TGTGCCAGCAGCCAAGATCCGGCGGGAGGTACTGAAGCTTTCTTT | CASSQDPAGGTEAFF
. | TRBJ1-1 | TRBV19 | . | TGTGCCAGTGTCCCTAAATCCAACACTGAAGCTTTCTTT | CASVPKSNTEAFF
. | TRBJ2-7 | TRBV6-6 | TRBD2 | TGTGCCAGCAGTTACTCGGAAGCGGGGGGGGGTAGAGCGCAGTACTTC | CASSYSEAGGGRAQYF
. | TRBJ2-1 | TRBV7-3 | . | TGTGCCAGCAGCCCCAGAATCGACACTCTTCCGTTCTTC | CASSPRIDTLPFF
few | TRBJ1-5 | TRBV6-6 | . | TGTGCCAGCAGTGGACAGAATCAGCCCCAGCATTTT | CASSGQNQPQHF
. | TRBJ2-2 | TRBV5-1 | TRBD2 | TGCGCCAGCAGCTTGGTGGGACTAGCGGTTCCCCCGAACACCGGGGAGCTGTTTTTT | CASSLVGLAVPPNTGELFF
. | TRBJ2-5 | TRBV5-1 | TRBD1 | TGCGCCAGCAGCCGTTCTGGGACGACAGGGGTTGGGCAAGAGACCCAGTACTTC | CASSRSGTTGVGQETQYF
. | TRBJ1-1 | TRBV19 | . | TGTGCCAGTAGTTTAATGGGACAGAACACTGAAGCTTTCTTT | CASSLMGQNTEAFF
. | TRBJ2-1 | TRBV14 | . | TGTGCCAGCAGCCAAGATTGGGGGGAGGATGAGCAGTTCTTC | CASSQDWGEDEQFF
. | TRBJ2-7 | TRBV6-1 | TRBD2 | TGTGCCAGCACCACTAGCGGGGGATACGAGCAGTACTTC | CASTTSGGYEQYF
once | TRBJ2-2 | TRBV25-1 | . | TGTGCCAGCAGTGAAGAGGCTAGTCCGCCCGGGGAGCTGTTTTTT | CASSEEASPPGELFF
. | TRBJ2-5 | TRBV19 | . | TGTGCCAGTAGTATAGTCGGGCAAGAGACCCAGTACTTC | CASSIVGQETQYF
. | TRBJ2-7 | TRBV13 | TRBD1 | TGTGCCAGCAGTTTTACCGGGACAGGGCCCTACGAGCAGTACTTC | CASSFTGTGPYEQYF
. | TRBJ2-3 | TRBV20-1 | . | TGCAGTGCTCAACGGGGAGATACGCAGTATTTT | CSAQRGDTQYF
once | TRBJ2-1 | TRBV5-1 | TRBD1 | TGCGCCAGCAGACCCGGACAGGGGGCGGATGAGCAGTTCTTC | CASRPGQGADEQFF
. | TRBJ2-3 | TRBV5-6 | . | TGTGCCAGCAGCTTGGACAGCACAGGGCCGCAGTATTTT | CASSLDSTGPQYF
. | TRBJ1-5 | TRBV15 | . | TGTGCCACCAGCAGAGGTACAGCATATAGCAATCAGCCCCAGCATTTT | CATSRGTAYSNQPQHF
few | TRBJ1-1 | TRBV5-1 | . | TGCGCCAGCAGCTTGCAGCAGGGTTTGAACACTGAAGCTTTCTTT | CASSLQQGLNTEAFF
. | TRBJ2-2 | TRBV7-9 | . | TGTGCCAGCAGCTATACTAACACCGGGGAGCTGTTTTTT | CASSYTNTGELFF
. | TRBJ2-3 | TRBV27 | . | TGTGCCAGCAGTTGGGCCGGCATTGGCACAGATACGCAGTATTTT | CASSWAGIGTDTQYF
. | TRBJ1-1 | TRBV11-3 | . | TGTGCCAGCAGCTTTTCAATGAACACTGAAGCTTTCTTT | CASSFSMNTEAFF
few | TRBJ1-4 | TRBV6-5 | . | TGTGCCAGCAGTTACGACACCCTTGAAAAACTGTTTTTT | CASSYDTLEKLFF
. | TRBJ1-5 | TRBV19 | TRBD1 | TGTGCCAGTAGTCCCAAGGACAGGGAAAGATTTCAGCCCCAGCATTTT | CASSPKDRERFQPQHF
. | TRBJ1-2 | TRBV5-6 | . | TGTGCCAGCAGCGGGTCCCGGGGTGATGGCTACACCTTC | CASSGSRGDGYTF
many | TRBJ2-5 | TRBV5-6 | . | TGTGCCAGCAGTCCCCTGAGGGACGGGGGGCTGGAGACCCAGTACTTC | CASSPLRDGGLETQYF
. | TRBJ1-5 | TRBV10-3 | TRBD1 | TGTGCCACCAGGGGGACAGGGCAGGGAAATCAGCCCCAGCATTTT | CATRGTGQGNQPQHF